These T cell receptor beta chains were read from a single sample in a study of identical twins. TCRdb re-called the 5' RACE reads with MiXCR, one entry per CDR3 protein. In the table there are some 900,000 distinct CDR3 sequences, 9% to 15% of which are singletons. The data were also submitted as part of a second study, on yellow fever vaccine responses in identical twins.

Sequenced sample: PBMCs. The origin of the receptors is a woman under 30 in good health. Each CDR3 is given with its conserved first and last residue. Fields, in order: D gene, V gene, clone size, J gene, CDR3 protein, CDR3 DNA. D genes are given only for firm matches. Where a row states a size, it is once, few, many or the class of an expanded clone; other rows omit it.

TRBD2	TRBV6-5	-	TRBJ2-3	CASSYDGGGTDTQYF	TGTGCCAGCAGTTACGATGGGGGGGGCACAGATACGCAGTATTTT
TRBD1	TRBV29-1	-	TRBJ1-1	CSVEVNPGTGGLGAFF	TGCAGCGTTGAAGTAAACCCCGGGACAGGGGGGCTTGGGGCTTTCTTT
TRBD2	TRBV20-1	-	TRBJ2-7	CCARHRLAGSYEQYF	TGCTGTGCTAGACATCGACTAGCGGGGTCTTACGAGCAGTACTTC
TRBD2	TRBV2	-	TRBJ2-1	CASSTPGTSGSGFLDEQFF	TGTGCCAGCAGCACCCCCGGGACTAGCGGGAGTGGCTTTTTGGATGAGCAGTTCTTC
-	TRBV10-3	-	TRBJ2-5	CAISEGQRASVGQYF	TGTGCCATCAGTGAGGGCCAGCGGGCAAGCGTGGGCCAGTACTTC
-	TRBV12-3/TRBV12-4	many	TRBJ1-1	CASSFQGRNTEAFF	TGTGCCAGCAGTTTTCAGGGTAGGAACACTGAAGCTTTCTTT
-	TRBV12-3/TRBV12-4	many	TRBJ1-1	CASSPSDRHTEAFF	TGTGCCAGCAGTCCTTCCGACAGGCACACTGAAGCTTTCTTT
-	TRBV7-2	many	TRBJ2-3	CASSLVGLAYSTDTQYF	TGTGCCAGCAGCTTAGTTGGTCTAGCGTACAGCACAGATACGCAGTATTTT
-	TRBV20-1	few	TRBJ1-5	CSARFSTNQPQHF	TGCAGTGCTAGATTTAGTACCAATCAGCCCCAGCATTTT
-	TRBV20-1	-	TRBJ2-2	CSADQGSGGELFF	TGCAGTGCGGACCAGGGGAGTGGCGGGGAGCTGTTTTTT
TRBD2	TRBV15	few	TRBJ2-3	CATSRGGTGGDTQYF	TGTGCCACCAGCAGAGGGGGGACGGGAGGCGATACGCAGTATTTT
TRBD2	TRBV11-1	-	TRBJ2-7	CASSLAAETSGRFSEQYF	TGTGCCAGCAGCCTAGCGGCGGAGACTAGCGGGAGGTTCTCCGAGCAGTACTTC
-	TRBV7-8	few	TRBJ2-4	CASSLIGTKNIQYF	TGTGCCAGCAGCCTGATTGGCACAAAAAACATTCAGTACTTC
-	TRBV23-1	few	TRBJ2-6	CASRGTGFNGGTSESGANVLTF	TGCGCCAGCAGGGGCACAGGTTTTAACGGGGGAACCTCGGAATCTGGGGCCAACGTCCTGACTTTC
-	TRBV10-1	-	TRBJ2-1	CARSPSRTAANNEQFF	TGCGCCAGAAGCCCCTCGAGGACAGCGGCGAACAATGAGCAGTTCTTC
-	TRBV7-9	-	TRBJ2-2	CASSLATGSAGELFF	TGTGCCAGCAGCTTAGCCACAGGGTCGGCCGGGGAGCTGTTTTTT
-	TRBV29-1	-	TRBJ2-7	CSVVAQGPYEQYF	TGCAGCGTTGTTGCGCAGGGACCTTACGAGCAGTACTTC
-	TRBV18	few	TRBJ1-5	CASSPIKSAQPQHF	TGTGCCAGCTCACCAATAAAAAGCGCACAGCCCCAGCATTTT
-	TRBV6-5	many	TRBJ1-4	CASSYRNEKLFF	TGTGCCAGCAGTTACCGTAATGAAAAACTGTTTTTT
-	TRBV18	few	TRBJ2-3	CASSPGAFTDTQYF	TGTGCCAGCTCACCAGGGGCCTTCACAGATACGCAGTATTTT
-	TRBV12-3/TRBV12-4	many	TRBJ1-2	CASSLVDYGYTF	TGTGCCAGCAGTTTGGTGGACTATGGCTACACCTTC
-	TRBV20-1	-	TRBJ2-1	CSNTGGGGPYNEQFF	TGTAGTAATACCGGGGGAGGGGGACCCTACAATGAGCAGTTCTTC
TRBD1	TRBV24-1	-	TRBJ2-1	CATSDPEGQRYNEQFF	TGTGCCACCAGTGATCCAGAGGGACAGAGGTACAATGAGCAGTTCTTC
-	TRBV19	-	TRBJ1-1	CASSITTNTEAFF	TGTGCCAGTAGTATAACAACAAACACTGAAGCTTTCTTT
-	TRBV7-9	few	TRBJ1-1	CASRPPGFF	TGTGCCTCCCGTCCCCCCGGTTTCTTT
TRBD2	TRBV20-1	few	TRBJ2-2	CSAREALAGFAGELFF	TGCAGTGCTAGAGAAGCACTAGCGGGGTTTGCCGGGGAGCTGTTTTTT
-	TRBV4-1	few	TRBJ2-5	CASSHVLGGGPRETQYF	TGCGCCAGCAGCCATGTTTTAGGAGGGGGGCCGCGGGAGACCCAGTACTTC
-	TRBV6-1	-	TRBJ1-4	CASSEYREQLFF	TGTGCCAGCAGTGAGTACCGAGAACAACTGTTTTTT
TRBD1	TRBV4-1	few	TRBJ2-1	CASSRIHQGTGKSNEQFF	TGCGCCAGCAGCCGCATACACCAGGGGACAGGGAAAAGCAATGAGCAGTTCTTC
-	TRBV12-5	-	TRBJ2-5	CASATEGETQYF	TGTGCTAGTGCCACGGAGGGAGAGACCCAGTACTTC
-	TRBV20-1	-	TRBJ2-3	CSPEQTTDTQYF	TGCAGTCCTGAGCAGACCACAGATACGCAGTATTTT
-	TRBV5-1	-	TRBJ1-1	CASSPGRQNTEAFF	TGCGCCAGCAGCCCGGGGAGGCAGAACACTGAAGCTTTCTTT
TRBD2	TRBV6-2/TRBV6-3	-	TRBJ2-2	CASSYSNFPSGRTGELFF	TGTGCCAGCAGTTACTCGAACTTTCCTAGCGGGCGGACCGGGGAGCTGTTTTTT
-	TRBV7-9	-	TRBJ1-2	CASKGQGTGYTF	TGTGCCAGCAAAGGTCAGGGCACGGGCTACACCTTC
-	TRBV3-1	few	TRBJ1-1	CASSLGPKAFF	TGTGCCAGCAGCCTCGGACCGAAAGCTTTCTTT
-	TRBV9	few	TRBJ2-1	CASSVMRTLSDEQFF	TGTGCCAGCAGCGTAATGAGGACTCTTTCGGATGAGCAGTTCTTC
TRBD2	TRBV25-1	-	TRBJ2-5	CASSEGTSGGWYQETQYF	TGTGCCAGCAGTGAAGGGACTAGCGGGGGTTGGTACCAAGAGACCCAGTACTTC
-	TRBV12-3/TRBV12-4	few	TRBJ1-3	CASSFLSTDSGNTIYF	TGTGCCAGCAGTTTTCTCTCGACAGACTCTGGAAACACCATATATTTT
TRBD1	TRBV6-1	-	TRBJ2-1	CASSRDRVAYNEQFF	TGTGCCAGCAGCAGGGACAGGGTTGCCTACAATGAGCAGTTCTTC
-	TRBV20-1	-	TRBJ1-6	CSAPRASLEYNSPLHF	TGCAGTGCTCCCCGGGCCTCCCTGGAATATAATTCACCCCTCCACTTT